This TCR beta chain was identified in a study of blood T cell repertoires in COVID-19 (dated by TCRdb to about 2020). The study in broad terms: Samples from collaborators originated in the United States, Italy and Spain and spanned both the acute and convalescent phases of COVID-19. The prospective study material was composed of cDNA or gDNA derived from T cells, B-cell-depleted T cells, or PBMCs. Subjects who had been exposed to COVID-19, were actively infected with it, or had recovered from it provided the deeply sampled blood TCRbeta repertoires that made up the dataset. The repertoires were made available in a free public database intended to serve as a resource for research on the immune response to SARS-CoV-2. The samples were drawn from two sources: the first 160 participants of the ongoing ImmuneRACE study, and fewer than 1,500 subjects contributed by 6 global collaborators. A de-identified subject ID, COVID-19 status, age in years and sex were almost always included in the sample metadata. Where available, HLA class I and class II types were taken from metadata supplied by the sample provider and were not determined by assay-based typing.

Enrolling through a virtual design, the prospective study's participants ranged in age from roughly 18 to 89 years and lived across 20 to 25 United States geographic areas. In the prospective study, cohorts were assigned on the basis of participant-reported clinical history obtained from a screening survey and a study questionnaire. Each participant in the prospective study had whole blood, serum and a nasopharyngeal or oropharyngeal swab collected by mobile phlebotomists. Participants in the prospective study had the option to provide additional blood draws and questionnaires over an approximately two-month period. Before DNA extraction, prospective study blood samples were shipped either frozen or at room temperature. The immunoSEQ Assay, a bias-controlled multiplex PCR, was used to amplify TCRbeta CDR3 regions from genomic DNA. As for the authors' bioinformatics: Nucleated cell counts per sample were estimated from amplification of reference gene primers within the assay. To quantify the absolute abundance of each unique TCRbeta CDR3 rearrangement, sequence reads were collapsed and filtered. For each sample, productive Simpson clonality was calculated as the square root of Simpson's diversity index across productive rearrangements. As stored in TCRdb, this immuneACCESS dataset retains in-frame rearrangements with V and J assigned. A fraction of the clones does not appear; measured against another copy, unresolved V genes explain less than half of the discrepancy, and the remainder lacks a known reason. The V and J calls and clone size were taken over from that table, and D and trimming were inferred from the DNA. The sample table lists about 220,000 clones, about four fifths of them with a count of one. About 1.3% of the sample rests with the top ten.

Study-level results and caveats: The amount of clinical and demographic metadata varied by source and participant and was provided uncurated.

In regard to this clone: Its antigen is unknown. The sample holds no much larger clone one base away, and base qualities are not on file.

The CDR3 holds 15 amino acids from the cysteine to the phenylalanine. Of all the DNA, just the CDR3 is kept, 45 bases in frame from base 1. The CDR1 and CDR2 encoded by the germline V gene are SQVTM and ANQGSEA. V lost 6 bases and J lost 0 bases, and the count of bases not matched to a germline gene is 9. This TCR came from a woman in her thirties or forties with acute COVID-19. The sequence is built from TRBV29-1 and TRBJ2-3, and 7 junctional nucleotides match TRBD2. The sequencing input was PBMCs or T cells enriched from blood (not recorded which). The nucleotides read TGCAGCGTCTCCAAACTAGCGCCTAGCACAGATACGCAGTATTTT. This sequence encodes CSVSKLAPSTDTQYF.